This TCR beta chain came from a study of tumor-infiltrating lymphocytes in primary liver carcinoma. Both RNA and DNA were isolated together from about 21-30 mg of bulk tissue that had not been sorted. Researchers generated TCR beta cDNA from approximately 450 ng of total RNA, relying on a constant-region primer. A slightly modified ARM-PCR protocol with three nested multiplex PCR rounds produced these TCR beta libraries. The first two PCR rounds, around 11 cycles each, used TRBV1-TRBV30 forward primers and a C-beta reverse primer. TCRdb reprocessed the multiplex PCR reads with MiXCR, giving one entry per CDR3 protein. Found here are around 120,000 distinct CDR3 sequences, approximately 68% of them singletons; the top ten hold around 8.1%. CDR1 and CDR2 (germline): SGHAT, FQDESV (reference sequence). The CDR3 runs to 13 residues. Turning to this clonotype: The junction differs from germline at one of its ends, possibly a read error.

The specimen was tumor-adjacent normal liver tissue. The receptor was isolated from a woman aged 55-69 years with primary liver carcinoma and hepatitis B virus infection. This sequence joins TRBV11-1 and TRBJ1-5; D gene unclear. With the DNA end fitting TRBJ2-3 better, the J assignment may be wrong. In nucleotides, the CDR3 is TGCGCCAGCAGCTTTTCAGGTAATCAGCCCCAGTATTTT. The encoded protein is CASSFSGNQPQYF.